Detailed here is one T cell receptor (beta chain). These data come from a study of T cell changes during pregnancy in multiple sclerosis. TCRdb keeps only in-frame clones here, not all; method: immunoSEQ multiplex PCR. This table has about 50,000 clones, roughly 92% appearing once. Germline V lookup: CDR1 SNHLY, CDR2 FYNNEI. Germline trimming cut 3 bases from V and 5 bases from J; bases unmatched to any gene: 7. This CDR3 comprises 14 residues. The sequenced sample was CD4+ T cells from peripheral blood mononuclear cells, obtained after pregnancy. This chain connects TRBV2 to TRBJ2-7; 7 bases are a match to TRBD2. The TCR comes from a female donor with multiple sclerosis, enrolled in a pregnancy study. The CDR3 region is CASSDKKRDNEQYF. DNA for the CDR3: TGTGCCAGCAGTGATAAAAAGCGGGATAACGAGCAGTACTTC.